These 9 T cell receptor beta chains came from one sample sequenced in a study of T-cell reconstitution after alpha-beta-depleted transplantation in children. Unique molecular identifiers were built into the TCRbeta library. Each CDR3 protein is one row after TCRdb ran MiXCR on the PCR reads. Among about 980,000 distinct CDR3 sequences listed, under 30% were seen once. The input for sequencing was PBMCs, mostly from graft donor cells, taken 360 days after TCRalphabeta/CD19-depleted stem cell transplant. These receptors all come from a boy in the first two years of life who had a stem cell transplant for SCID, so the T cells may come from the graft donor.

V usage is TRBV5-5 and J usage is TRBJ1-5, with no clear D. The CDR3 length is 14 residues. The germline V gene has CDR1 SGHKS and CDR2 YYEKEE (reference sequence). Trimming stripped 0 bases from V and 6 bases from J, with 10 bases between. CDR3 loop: CASSLVGGIQPQHF. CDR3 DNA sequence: TGTGCCAGCAGCTTGGTCGGCGGCATTCAGCCCCAGCATTTT.

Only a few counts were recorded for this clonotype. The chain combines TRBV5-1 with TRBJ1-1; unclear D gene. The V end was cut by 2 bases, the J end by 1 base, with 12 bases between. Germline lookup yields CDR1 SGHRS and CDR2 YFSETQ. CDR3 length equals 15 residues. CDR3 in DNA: TGCGCCAGCAGCTTAAGGGTATCGGAGAACACTGAAGCTTTCTTT. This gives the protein CASSLRVSENTEAFF.

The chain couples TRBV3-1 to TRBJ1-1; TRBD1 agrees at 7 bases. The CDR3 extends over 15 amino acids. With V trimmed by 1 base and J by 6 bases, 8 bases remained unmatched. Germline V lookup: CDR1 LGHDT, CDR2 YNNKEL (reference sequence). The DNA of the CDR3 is TGTGCCAGCAGCCAAGGCTCGGACAGGCAGGCTGAAGCTTTCTTT. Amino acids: CASSQGSDRQAEAFF.

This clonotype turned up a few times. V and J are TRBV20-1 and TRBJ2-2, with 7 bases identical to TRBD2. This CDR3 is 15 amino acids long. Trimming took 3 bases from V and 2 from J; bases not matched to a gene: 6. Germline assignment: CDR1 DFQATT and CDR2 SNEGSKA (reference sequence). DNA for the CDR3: TGCAGTGCTAGTCCAGCGGGGTTCAACACCGGGGAGCTGTTTTTT. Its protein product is CSASPAGFNTGELFF.

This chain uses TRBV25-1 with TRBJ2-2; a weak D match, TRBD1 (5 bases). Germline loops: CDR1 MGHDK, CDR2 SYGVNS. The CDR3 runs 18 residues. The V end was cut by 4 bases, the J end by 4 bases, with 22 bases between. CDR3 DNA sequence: TGTGCCAGCAGTGGCCCGCTCAGGGATCGGGTCCCCACCGGGGAGCTGTTTTTT. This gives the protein CASSGPLRDRVPTGELFF.

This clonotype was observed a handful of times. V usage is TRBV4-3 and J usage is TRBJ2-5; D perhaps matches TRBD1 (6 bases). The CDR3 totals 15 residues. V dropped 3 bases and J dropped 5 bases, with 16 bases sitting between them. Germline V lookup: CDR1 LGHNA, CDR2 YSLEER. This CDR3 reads CASSHSGQRGETQYF. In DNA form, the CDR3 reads TGCGCCAGCAGCCACTCCGGGCAAAGGGGGGAGACCCAGTACTTC.

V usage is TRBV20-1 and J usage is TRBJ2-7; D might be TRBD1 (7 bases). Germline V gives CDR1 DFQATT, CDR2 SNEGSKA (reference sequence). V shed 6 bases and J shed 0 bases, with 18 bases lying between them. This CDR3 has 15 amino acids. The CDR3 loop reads CSARRGGGPSYEQYF. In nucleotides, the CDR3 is TGCAGTGCACGCAGAGGAGGGGGCCCCTCCTACGAGCAGTACTTC.

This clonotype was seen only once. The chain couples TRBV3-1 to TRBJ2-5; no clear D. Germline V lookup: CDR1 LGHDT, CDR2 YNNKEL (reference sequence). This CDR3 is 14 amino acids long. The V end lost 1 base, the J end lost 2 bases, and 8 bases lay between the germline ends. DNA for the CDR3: TGTGCCAGCAGCCAAGGGTTCGCACAAGAGACCCAGTACTTC. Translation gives CASSQGFAQETQYF.

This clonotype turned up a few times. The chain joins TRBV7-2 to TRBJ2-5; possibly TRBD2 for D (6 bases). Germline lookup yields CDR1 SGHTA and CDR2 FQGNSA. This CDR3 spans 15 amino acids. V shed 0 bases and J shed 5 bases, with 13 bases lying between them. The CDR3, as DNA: TGTGCCAGCAGCTTAGCGACTAGTATTCGTGAGACCCAGTACTTC. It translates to CASSLATSIRETQYF.